These 26 T cell receptor beta chains originate from one sample sequenced in a study of regulatory T cells in long-lasting Graves disease. Construction of the TCR beta libraries employed iRepertoire HTBI primers in conjunction with Arm-PCR of CDR3 regions. TCRdb fed the multiplex PCR reads into MiXCR, producing one record per CDR3 protein. The data contain 300,000 to 400,000 distinct CDR3 sequences, 15% to 20% of them singletons. Time point here: newly diagnosed GD, antithyroid drugs for less than 3 months. From RNA extracted from PBMCs, the TCR library was made. Material: peripheral blood mononuclear cells (PBMCs), obtained at new diagnosis, from a patient treated with antithyroid drugs. These receptor sequences come from a female donor with Graves disease.

This chain uses TRBV30 with TRBJ2-1; the D gene could be TRBD1 or TRBD2 (6 bases each). Germline loops: CDR1 GTSNPN, CDR2 SVGIG (reference sequence). V was cut by 2 bases and J by 8 bases, with 13 bases left in between. CDR3 length: 13 residues. The CDR3 here is CAWSYGGRYEQFF. In DNA form, the CDR3 reads TGTGCCTGGAGTTATGGGGGGCGATATGAGCAGTTCTTC.

This clonotype was counted only a few times. V gene TRBV6-1 combines with J gene TRBJ1-1; no clear D gene. The V gene lost 8 bases and the J gene lost 5 bases, with 12 bases spanning the gap. Germline V gives CDR1 MNHNS, CDR2 SASEGT. The CDR3 consists of 12 residues. The CDR3 spells CASRRVSTEAFF. In nucleotides, the CDR3 is TGTGCCAGCCGGCGCGTGAGTACTGAAGCTTTCTTT.

This chain joins TRBV6-1 and TRBJ1-2; D may be TRBD1 (5 bases). CDR3 length equals 15 residues. Trimming cost V 2 bases and J 4 bases, with 14 bases left between them. Germline CDR1 reads MNHNS; CDR2 reads SASEGT. The CDR3 spells CASSEWVGDGYGYTF. In nucleotides, the CDR3 is TGTGCCAGCAGTGAATGGGTGGGGGATGGCTATGGCTACACCTTC.

Ten or more counts support this clonotype. The chain links TRBV27 to TRBJ1-2, with unresolved D. The germline V gene has CDR1 MNHEY and CDR2 SMNVEV (reference sequence). The V and J ends lost 5 bases and 3 bases respectively, with 10 bases between them. The CDR3 is made up of 13 amino acids. This CDR3 reads CASSGEPYYGYTF. The CDR3 region has the DNA TGTGCCAGCAGTGGAGAGCCCTACTATGGCTACACCTTC.

Ten or more counts support this clonotype. This CDR3 is CSASGGDLHPNTQYF. CDR3 bases: TGCAGTGCGAGTGGTGGGGACCTTCATCCTAATACGCAGTATTTT. J is TRBJ2-3 and V is TRBV20-1; D may correspond to TRBD1 or TRBD2 (5 bases each). The CDR3 is 15 residues long. The V gene's germline CDR1 is DFQATT and CDR2 SNEGSKA (reference sequence). V was trimmed by 6 bases and J by 7 bases, leaving 23 bases between them.

This clonotype has at least ten counts. The CDR3 protein is CSAREGTGLGETQYF. CDR3 DNA: TGCAGTGCTAGAGAGGGGACAGGGCTAGGAGAGACCCAGTACTTC. The chain joins TRBV20-1 to TRBJ2-5; 9 bases agree with TRBD1. Germline CDR1 is DFQATT and CDR2 is SNEGSKA (reference sequence). CDR3 length equals 15 residues. The trim removed 0 bases at V and 4 bases at J, leaving 6 bases unmatched.

This clonotype was observed many times. V and J are TRBV6-5 and TRBJ2-3; a possible D gene is TRBD2 (6 bases). Germline values: CDR1 MNHEY, CDR2 SVGAGI. This CDR3 has 16 amino acids. V lost 2 bases and J 4 bases, leaving 16 bases between the germline ends. The DNA of the CDR3 is TGTGCCAGCAGTTACGCGGGGATAAGGAACGCAGATACGCAGTATTTT. Translation: CASSYAGIRNADTQYF.

This CDR3 is CSARDWGREGTEAFF. The CDR3, as DNA: TGCAGTGCTAGAGATTGGGGACGGGAAGGCACTGAAGCTTTCTTT. The chain carries TRBV20-1 and TRBJ1-1, with a possible D match to TRBD1 (5 bases). The CDR3 length is 15 residues. Germline loops: CDR1 DFQATT, CDR2 SNEGSKA (reference sequence). V shed 0 bases and J shed 4 bases, with 15 bases lying between them.

The table lists this clonotype with many counts. V and J are TRBV2 and TRBJ2-5; D perhaps matches TRBD1 (5 bases). V dropped 8 bases and J dropped 2 bases, with 24 bases sitting between them. The CDR3 length is 17 residues. Germline CDR1 and CDR2: SNHLY and FYNNEI. CDR3 region: CASEHFGQGGWQETQYF. DNA of the CDR3: TGTGCCAGCGAACACTTCGGGCAGGGCGGTTGGCAAGAGACCCAGTACTTC.

This clonotype has a count of ten or more. The chain is built from TRBV7-9 and TRBJ2-7, with 8 bases lining up with TRBD1. Germline V CDR1 and CDR2: SEHNR, FQNEAQ (reference sequence). CDR3 size: 14 residues. The ends lost 5 bases at V and 6 bases at J; junction bases unmatched: 9. CDR3 nucleotides: TGTGCCAGCAGCACCTTGGACAGGGCGGGCGAGCAGTACTTC. Protein product: CASSTLDRAGEQYF.

Concerning this clonotype itself: A read error is possible here, since a much larger clone lies one base away. The V and J genes are TRBV29-1 and TRBJ2-3; the match to TRBD1 covers 7 bases. J was trimmed by 1 base and V by 4 bases; bases with no gene match: 5. The CDR3 spans 14 residues. Germline CDR1 reads SQVTM; CDR2 reads ANQGSEA. CDR3 nucleotide sequence: TGCAGCGTTGTCAGGGGGATAGGCACAGATACGCAGTATTTT. Protein: CSVVRGIGTDTQYF.

Worth noting for this clonotype: One base away lies a much larger clone, so this may be a sequencing read error. The V call is TRBV2, the J call TRBJ2-5; 12 bases are a match to TRBD2. The junction had 9 bases not matched to a gene; V was cut back by 7 bases and J by 9 bases. The germline gives CDR1 SNHLY, CDR2 FYNNEI. CDR3 size: 14 residues. CDR3 loop: CASILAGGPGSQYF. In nucleotides, the CDR3 is TGTGCCAGCATTCTAGCGGGAGGGCCCGGGTCCCAGTACTTC.

Concerning this clonotype itself: This probably arose from a read error, given a far larger clone one base away. The chain recombines TRBV11-2 with TRBJ2-1; either TRBD1 or TRBD2 may supply D (5 bases each). Gene TRBJ2-5 matches the end of the DNA better, so the J call may be wrong. The germline V gene has CDR1 SGHAT and CDR2 FQNNGV. CDR3 length: 15 residues. The CDR3 DNA reads TGTGCCAGCGGCCGCCGAGGGGCGGGCATGGAGACCCAGTACTTC. It encodes CASGRRGAGMETQYF.

CDR3 bases: TGTGCCAGCAGCTTAACGAGAAACAGGGGAAAATGGCCCCAGCATTTT. It yields the protein CASSLTRNRGKWPQHF. The V and J genes are TRBV7-3 and TRBJ1-5; 7 nucleotides agree with TRBD1. The CDR3 totals 16 residues. After removal of 0 bases from V and 9 bases from J, the junction contained 11 bases not matched to a gene. Germline lookup yields CDR1 SGHTA and CDR2 FQGTGA.

This clonotype was seen at least ten times. The gene calls are TRBV30 and TRBJ2-7, with D uncertain. CDR3 length: 13 residues. Trimming removed 2 bases at V and 6 bases at J, with 14 bases between. Germline V lookup: CDR1 GTSNPN, CDR2 SVGIG (reference sequence). In DNA form, the CDR3 reads TGTGCCTGGAGTCCCCCCCCTCGGGCCGAGCAGTACTTC. Its translation: CAWSPPPRAEQYF.

This clonotype has ten or more counts. This rearrangement joins TRBV12-3 or TRBV12-4 to TRBJ2-1, with TRBD2 as a possible D gene (6 bases). This CDR3 is 12 amino acids long. V was pared by 3 bases and J by 9 bases, with 9 bases between. CDR3 amino acids: CASSFGGGEQFF. The CDR3 region has the DNA TGTGCCAGCAGTTTCGGGGGTGGTGAGCAGTTCTTC.

CDR3 sequence (DNA): TGCAGTGCTAGTTGGGGACAGGTGTACAATGAGCAGTTCTTC. Its translation: CSASWGQVYNEQFF. This rearrangement joins TRBV20-1 to TRBJ2-1; 8 bases map to TRBD1. The CDR3 runs 14 residues. V shed 3 bases and J 4 bases; nucleotides not matched to a gene: 5. From germline, CDR1 is DFQATT and CDR2 SNEGSKA (reference sequence).

In this sample, this clonotype turned up many times. The chain combines TRBV12-3 or TRBV12-4 with TRBJ2-2; 9 bases map to TRBD1. The CDR3 covers 15 residues. Trimming cost V 5 bases and J 6 bases; bases outside gene matches: 7. The CDR3 here is CASSRRDREAGELFF. CDR3 DNA sequence: TGTGCCAGCAGTCGCCGGGACAGGGAAGCCGGGGAGCTGTTTTTT.

This clonotype was seen ten or more times. The chain couples TRBV20-1 to TRBJ2-3; the match to TRBD2 covers 14 bases. The V segment lost 3 bases and the J segment 0 bases; nucleotides outside the gene matches: 11. Germline V lookup: CDR1 DFQATT, CDR2 SNEGSKA (reference sequence). The CDR3 has 19 amino acids. CDR3 DNA: TGCAGTGCTAGGGGGACTAGCGGGAGTCCCGACCTTAGCACAGATACGCAGTATTTT. Translated: CSARGTSGSPDLSTDTQYF.

This clonotype came up many times. The CDR3 protein is CASSFSDGAYEQYF. The CDR3 coding sequence is TGTGCCAGCAGTTTTTCGGACGGAGCCTACGAGCAGTACTTC. This rearrangement joins TRBV7-9 to TRBJ2-7; D is unresolved. Trimming took off 6 bases at V and 2 bases at J, with 14 bases between the two ends. In germline, CDR1 is SEHNR, CDR2 FQNEAQ (reference sequence). The CDR3 has 14 amino acids.

The chain couples TRBV12-3 or TRBV12-4 to TRBJ1-1; no clear D gene. CDR3 size: 13 residues. V lost 4 bases and J lost 1, with 7 bases in between. CDR3 in amino acids: CASSSGPNTEAFF. The CDR3 bases are TGTGCCAGCAGTTCCGGCCCGAACACTGAAGCTTTCTTT.

This clonotype appeared a few times. The chain has TRBV6-5 and TRBJ1-1, with a possible D match to TRBD1 (6 bases). V was pared by 2 bases and J by 2 bases, with 9 bases between. The germline CDR1 and CDR2 sequences are MNHEY and SVGAGI. This CDR3 is 14 amino acids long. The CDR3 sequence: CASSYTGPNTEAFF. In nucleotides, the CDR3 is TGTGCCAGCAGTTACACAGGGCCTAACACTGAAGCTTTCTTT.

This clonotype was seen repeatedly, ten times or more. CDR3 in amino acids: CASSFTGGSYNEQFF. The CDR3 DNA reads TGTGCCAGCAGTTTTACGGGAGGCTCCTACAATGAGCAGTTCTTC. This chain links TRBV28 with TRBJ2-1, with 7 bases matching TRBD2. Germline V lookup: CDR1 MDHEN, CDR2 SYDVKM. This CDR3 is 15 amino acids long. Unmatched junction bases numbered 2, after V lost 3 bases and J lost 0 bases.

This clonotype has a count of ten or more. The J gene is TRBJ2-5, the V gene TRBV9; no clear D. Germline assignment: CDR1 SGDLS and CDR2 YYNGEE. Trimming removed 0 bases at V and 3 bases at J, with 9 bases between. The CDR3 extends over 14 amino acids. The chain's CDR3 is CASSVGSTEETQYF. The CDR3 DNA is TGTGCCAGCAGCGTAGGGTCGACCGAAGAGACCCAGTACTTC.

The sample holds many counts of this clonotype. The rearrangement links TRBV15 to TRBJ2-1, with a possible D match to TRBD1 (6 bases). Trimming left V 6 bases short and J 0 bases short, with 30 bases between. Germline CDR1 and CDR2: LNHNV and YYDKDF (reference sequence). The CDR3 runs to 21 residues. The CDR3: CATSFPLPQTGPSYSYNEQFF. CDR3 sequence (DNA): TGTGCCACCAGTTTCCCCCTTCCCCAGACAGGCCCTAGTTACTCCTACAATGAGCAGTTCTTC.

This clonotype came up many times. This rearrangement joins TRBV20-1 to TRBJ2-7, with D hard to call. This CDR3 is built from 15 residues. Germline V CDR1 and CDR2: DFQATT, SNEGSKA (reference sequence). V gave up 2 bases and J gave up 2 bases, with 16 bases separating them. The CDR3 bases are TGCAGTGCTAGAACATCAGTAGGGATAGCCTACGAGCAGTACTTC. As protein: CSARTSVGIAYEQYF.